Below, 22 T cell receptor beta chains from the same sample are listed, as sequenced in a study of cytomegalovirus exposure and HLA in healthy donors. Assay used: immunoSEQ multiplex PCR; TCRdb lists only in-frame clones, some missing. The sample includes about 110,000 clones, about 94% of them seen just once. Material for sequencing was PBMCs. The receptors originated from a woman aged 18 to 35 in good health and CMV-seronegative.

This sequence joins TRBV7-2 and TRBJ2-3; 11 positions match TRBD2. The CDR3 consists of 17 residues. Germline CDR1 and CDR2: SGHTA and FQGNSA. Trimming removed 0 bases from V and 3 bases from J; junction bases left unmatched: 5. In DNA form, the CDR3 reads TGTGCCAGCAGCTTAGCTAGCGGGGGGGCCCCAACAGATACGCAGTATTTT. Its translation: CASSLASGGAPTDTQYF. Together with reference TRBV7-2 and TRBJ2-3, the CDR3 gives the full variable domain: GAGVSQSPSNKVTEKGKDVELRCDPISGHTALYWYRQSLGQGLEFLIYFQGNSAPDKSGLPSDRFSAERTGGSVSTLTIQRTQQEDSAVYLCASSLASGGAPTDTQYFGPGTRLTVL.

This clone appeared a single time. This chain connects TRBV5-1 to TRBJ1-2; a weak D match, TRBD1 (6 bases). The CDR3 length is 16 residues. CDR1 is SGHRS, CDR2 YFSETQ, per germline. Trimming stripped 4 bases from V and 4 bases from J, with 20 bases between. CDR3 in amino acids: CASSPQPDRSLYGYTF. CDR3 sequence (DNA): TGCGCCAGCAGCCCACAACCGGACAGAAGTCTCTATGGCTACACCTTC.

V and J are TRBV6-1 and TRBJ2-7, with TRBD2 matching 7 bases. V dropped 6 bases and J dropped 2; count of bases not matched to a gene: 7. This CDR3 region has 14 residues. Germline lookup yields CDR1 MNHNS and CDR2 SASEGT. CDR3 DNA sequence: TGTGCCAGCAGGGTTTCGGGGGGAACCTACGAGCAGTACTTC. Residues: CASRVSGGTYEQYF.

The chain links TRBV18 to TRBJ1-6; D gene ambiguous. Deletions cut 4 bases from V and 9 bases from J, with 16 bases between. The CDR3 runs 15 residues. Germline values: CDR1 KGHSH, CDR2 LQKENI. The CDR3 reads CASSLGDPPSSPLHF. The CDR3 DNA follows: TGTGCCAGCTCACTAGGAGACCCCCCTAGTTCACCCCTCCACTTT.

This chain uses TRBV19 with TRBJ1-1, with D unclear. The CDR3 is 12 residues long. From germline, CDR1 is LNHDA and CDR2 SQIVND (reference sequence). Trimming pared 5 bases from V and 4 bases from J, leaving 8 bases between. CDR3 sequence reads: CASSAVRTEAFF. The CDR3 bases are TGTGCCAGTAGTGCGGTCCGCACTGAAGCTTTCTTT.

The rearrangement uses TRBV7-3 and TRBJ2-1; 8 bases fit TRBD1. This CDR3 contains 17 residues. Germline values: CDR1 SGHTA, CDR2 FQGTGA. J was trimmed by 3 bases and V by 0 bases; bases with no gene match: 7. The CDR3 nucleotides read TGTGCCAGCAGCTTAACAGGTGGGACAGGATACTACAATGAGCAGTTCTTC. This sequence encodes CASSLTGGTGYYNEQFF.

The genes are TRBV7-2 and TRBJ1-2; 7 bases map to TRBD1. CDR1 is SGHTA, CDR2 FQGNSA, per germline. J gave up 5 bases and V 4 bases, and 7 bases lay outside the gene matches. There are 14 residues in the CDR3. The CDR3, as DNA: TGTGCCAGCAGCTCGGACAGGTCGGGATATGGCTACACCTTC. Amino acids: CASSSDRSGYGYTF.

This clone was counted a single time. The chain is built from TRBV7-3 and TRBJ2-1; D is perhaps TRBD2 (7 bases). The germline V and J ends were trimmed by 5 bases and 1 base, with 15 bases remaining between them. Germline CDR1 and CDR2: SGHTA and FQGTGA. This CDR3 is 16 amino acids long. The CDR3 DNA follows: TGTGCCAGCAGCCTACGGGGGGCCACATCCTACAATGAGCAGTTCTTC. It codes for CASSLRGATSYNEQFF.

The rearrangement links TRBV6-1 to TRBJ2-7; D unresolved. This CDR3 is 12 amino acids long. V was clipped by 6 bases and J by 2 bases, with 8 bases between them. Germline loops: CDR1 MNHNS, CDR2 SASEGT. CDR3 bases: TGTGCCAGCAGCAGCGATACCTACGAGCAGTACTTC. Translating gives CASSSDTYEQYF.

This chain joins TRBV7-2 and TRBJ1-6, with D perhaps TRBD1 (6 bases). Germline-derived CDR1 and CDR2 are SGHTA and FQGNSA. V was trimmed by 5 bases and J by 7 bases, leaving 18 bases between them. The CDR3 has 16 amino acids. The DNA of the CDR3 is TGTGCCAGCAGCCGGGACCCGACAGGAAGGAATTCACCCCTCCACTTT. Protein sequence: CASSRDPTGRNSPLHF.

Points on this clone: The sample carries other DNA sequences with the same CDR3. This chain links TRBV28 with TRBJ1-5, with D perhaps matching TRBD1 (6 bases). CDR3 length equals 13 residues. V dropped 5 bases and J dropped 4 bases, with 9 bases sitting between them. CDR1 and CDR2 from the germline V gene are MDHEN and SYDVKM. CDR3 DNA: TGTGCCAGCAGTCTACAGGGTAATCAGCCCCAGCATTTT. This encodes CASSLQGNQPQHF.

The chain combines TRBV19 with TRBJ1-5, with 8 bases that match TRBD1. CDR3 size: 15 residues. The V gene end was trimmed by 3 bases and the J gene end by 1 base; junction bases not matched to a gene: 2. Germline V gene sequence: CDR1 LNHDA, CDR2 SQIVND (reference sequence). CDR3 sequence: CASSMQGASNQPQHF. The CDR3, as DNA: TGTGCCAGTAGTATGCAGGGGGCGAGCAATCAGCCCCAGCATTTT.

V usage is TRBV6-1 and J usage is TRBJ2-5; TRBD2 matches 12 bases. This CDR3 comprises 14 residues. V lost 5 bases and J lost 5; bases outside the gene matches: 3. Germline CDR1 is MNHNS and CDR2 is SASEGT. CDR3 protein: CASSLAGGQETQYF. CDR3 nucleotide sequence: TGTGCCAGCAGTCTAGCGGGGGGGCAGGAGACCCAGTACTTC.

The rearrangement joins TRBV10-3 to TRBJ2-1; possible D gene TRBD2, 5 bases. Germline-derived CDR1 and CDR2 are ENHRY and SYGVKD. V was clipped by 2 bases and J by 10 bases, with 12 bases between them. The CDR3 loop spans 13 amino acids. The CDR3: CAISEVASPEQFF. The CDR3 DNA follows: TGTGCCATCAGTGAGGTCGCTAGCCCCGAGCAGTTCTTC.

The chain employs TRBV5-6 and TRBJ2-7, with D tentatively TRBD1 (6 bases). Germline V gene data show CDR1 as SGHDT and CDR2 as YYEEEE. The CDR3 runs to 16 residues. Trimming took 4 bases from V and 0 from J, leaving 17 bases between them. CDR3 sequence (DNA): TGTGCCAGCAGCGGATTGGGCTGGGGGCACTCCTACGAGCAGTACTTC. The encoded protein is CASSGLGWGHSYEQYF. Full variable domain (rest looked up from reference TRBV5-6 and TRBJ2-7): DAGVTQSPTHLIKTRGQQVTLRCSPKSGHDTVSWYQQALGQGPQFIFQYYEEEERQRGNFPDRFSGHQFPNYSSELNVNALLLGDSALYLCASSGLGWGHSYEQYFGPGTRLTVT.

There are a few counts of this clone. The chain uses TRBV27 and TRBJ1-2, with D possibly matching TRBD1 (5 bases). This CDR3 spans 15 amino acids. Trimming left V 6 bases short and J 2 bases short, with 16 bases between. Germline CDR1 reads MNHEY; CDR2 reads SMNVEV (reference sequence). CDR3 loop: CASRARGRVNYGYTF. The CDR3 coding sequence is TGTGCCAGCAGGGCTAGGGGCAGGGTCAACTATGGCTACACCTTC.

V and J are TRBV19 and TRBJ2-7; 8 positions agree with TRBD1. The CDR3 has 15 amino acids. Germline assignment: CDR1 LNHDA and CDR2 SQIVND (reference sequence). The V gene end was trimmed by 5 bases and the J gene end by 5 bases; junction bases not matched to a gene: 11. CDR3 sequence: CASSYFGQGIDEQYF. The CDR3 DNA reads as TGTGCCAGTAGTTATTTTGGACAGGGAATAGACGAGCAGTACTTC.

The J gene is TRBJ2-1, the V gene TRBV2, with unresolved D. The V and J ends lost 3 bases and 5 bases respectively, with 8 bases between them. This CDR3 is built from 13 residues. The germline V gene encodes CDR1 SNHLY and CDR2 FYNNEI. CDR3 sequence: CASSDDWDNEQFF. DNA of the CDR3: TGTGCCAGCAGTGACGACTGGGACAATGAGCAGTTCTTC.

Only one count was recorded for this clone. The chain joins TRBV6-1 to TRBJ2-2, with TRBD1 as a possible D gene (6 bases). Per the germline V gene, CDR1 is MNHNS and CDR2 is SASEGT. There are 15 residues in the CDR3. The V end was cut by 4 bases, the J end by 5 bases, with 14 bases between. The CDR3 sequence is CASSAGVVKTGELFF. Written as DNA, the CDR3 is TGTGCCAGCAGTGCAGGGGTTGTAAAGACCGGGGAGCTGTTTTTT.

The genes are TRBV9 and TRBJ2-1, with D perhaps TRBD2 (6 bases). V was shortened by 4 bases and J by 4 bases, with 18 bases between the two germline ends. This CDR3 has 16 residues. Germline values: CDR1 SGDLS, CDR2 YYNGEE. The DNA for the CDR3 is TGTGCCAGCAGCCGTGGCGCGGGCGGGGATTACAATGAGCAGTTCTTC. This translates into CASSRGAGGDYNEQFF. Full variable domain (outside the CDR3, taken from reference TRBV9 and TRBJ2-1): DSGVTQTPKHLITATGQRVTLRCSPRSGDLSVYWYQQSLDQGLQFLIQYYNGEERAKGNILERFSAQQFPDLHSELNLSSLELGDSALYFCASSRGAGGDYNEQFFGPGTRLTVL.

The rearrangement uses TRBV5-4 and TRBJ1-6; TRBD1 matches at 9 bases. V shed 4 bases and J 6 bases; nucleotides not matched to a gene: 2. The germline V gene encodes CDR1 SGHNT and CDR2 YYREEE (reference sequence). The CDR3 is 14 residues long. Here the CDR3 reads CASSRQGVNSPLHF. The CDR3 bases are TGTGCCAGCAGCCGACAGGGGGTTAATTCACCCCTCCACTTT. The full variable domain, in which reference TRBV5-4 and TRBJ1-6 provide the parts outside the CDR3, is ETGVTQSPTHLIKTRGQQVTLRCSSQSGHNTVSWYQQALGQGPQFIFQYYREEENGRGNFPPRFSGLQFPNYSSELNVNALELDDSALYLCASSRQGVNSPLHFGNGTRLTVT.

The chain is built from TRBV6-1 and TRBJ2-3; D is unclear. CDR1 is MNHNS, CDR2 SASEGT, per germline. There are 10 residues in the CDR3. Between the trimmed V and J ends, which lost 10 bases and 4 bases, there was a span of 6 bases. The CDR3 nucleotides are TGTGCCACCACAGCAGATACGCAGTATTTT. Its protein is CATTADTQYF.